Reported below is one T cell receptor beta chain. The CDR3 is 11 amino acids. Trimming stripped 10 bases from V and 4 bases from J, with 11 bases between. Germline V CDR1 and CDR2: SGHTA, FQGNSA. This entry belongs to a study of beta chain features in type 1 diabetes. The whole isolated RNA underwent reverse transcription, so sequencing captured expressed TCRB transcripts. Some clones are missing from TCRdb's copy, which holds only in-frame ones; the method was immunoSEQ multiplex PCR. The profile shows 150,000 or so clones, 9% to 10% of them singletons. The J gene is TRBJ2-7, the V gene TRBV7-2; the D gene is possibly TRBD1 (5 bases). The sample was central memory CD4+ T cells from blood. The clonotype comes from a woman in her 40s in good health. CDR3 loop: CATSDRYEQYF. CDR3 DNA sequence: TGTGCCACCTCAGACAGATACGAGCAGTACTTC. Drawing the rest from reference TRBV7-2 and TRBJ2-7, the complete variable domain is GAGVSQSPSNKVTEKGKDVELRCDPISGHTALYWYRQSLGQGLEFLIYFQGNSAPDKSGLPSDRFSAERTGGSVSTLTIQRTQQEDSAVYLCATSDRYEQYFGPGTRLTVT.